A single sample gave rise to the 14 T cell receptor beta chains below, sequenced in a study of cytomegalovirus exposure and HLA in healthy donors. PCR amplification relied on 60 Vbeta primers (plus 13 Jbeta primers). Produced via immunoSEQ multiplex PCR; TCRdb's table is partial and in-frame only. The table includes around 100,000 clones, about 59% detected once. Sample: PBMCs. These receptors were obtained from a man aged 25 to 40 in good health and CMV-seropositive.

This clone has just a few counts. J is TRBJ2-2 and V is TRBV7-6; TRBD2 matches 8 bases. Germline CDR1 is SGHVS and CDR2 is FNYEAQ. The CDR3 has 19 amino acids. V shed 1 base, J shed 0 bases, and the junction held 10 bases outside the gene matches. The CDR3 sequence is CASSLEWKRGTPNTGELFF. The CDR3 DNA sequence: TGTGCCAGCAGCTTAGAATGGAAGCGGGGGACTCCGAACACCGGGGAGCTGTTTTTT.

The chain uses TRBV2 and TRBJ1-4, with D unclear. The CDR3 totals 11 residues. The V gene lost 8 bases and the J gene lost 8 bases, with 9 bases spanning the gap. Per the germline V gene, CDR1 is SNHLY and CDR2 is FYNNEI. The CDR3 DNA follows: TGTGCCAGCGGACCGGGGGAAAAACTGTTTTTT. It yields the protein CASGPGEKLFF.

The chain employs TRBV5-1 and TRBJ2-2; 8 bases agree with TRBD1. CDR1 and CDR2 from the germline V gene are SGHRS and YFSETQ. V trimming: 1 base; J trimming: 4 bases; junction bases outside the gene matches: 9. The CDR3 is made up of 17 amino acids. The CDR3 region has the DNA TGCGCCAGCAGCTTGACCCCGGACAGGGCGGGCACCGGGGAGCTGTTTTTT. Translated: CASSLTPDRAGTGELFF.

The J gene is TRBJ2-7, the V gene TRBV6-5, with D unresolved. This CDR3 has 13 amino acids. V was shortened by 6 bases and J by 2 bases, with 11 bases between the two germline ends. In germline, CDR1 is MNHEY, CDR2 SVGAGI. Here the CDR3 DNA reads TGTGCCAGCAGCCCCCCCGGTACCTACGAGCAGTACTTC. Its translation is CASSPPGTYEQYF.

The CDR3 nucleotides are TGTGCCAGCAACCAGGGGGTGTCAGCAGATACGCAGTATTTT. Amino acid sequence: CASNQGVSADTQYF. V and J are TRBV5-4 and TRBJ2-3; 7 bases agree with TRBD1. This CDR3 is built from 14 residues. Trimming cost V 6 bases and J 4 bases; bases outside gene matches: 8. CDR1 SGHNT and CDR2 YYREEE come from the germline V gene (reference sequence).

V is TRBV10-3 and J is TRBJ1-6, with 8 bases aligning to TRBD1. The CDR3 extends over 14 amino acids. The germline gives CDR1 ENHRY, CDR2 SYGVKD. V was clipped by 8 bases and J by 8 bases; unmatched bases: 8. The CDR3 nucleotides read TGTGCCATCCGACCGGGACAGGACCATTCACCCCTCCACTTT. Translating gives CAIRPGQDHSPLHF.

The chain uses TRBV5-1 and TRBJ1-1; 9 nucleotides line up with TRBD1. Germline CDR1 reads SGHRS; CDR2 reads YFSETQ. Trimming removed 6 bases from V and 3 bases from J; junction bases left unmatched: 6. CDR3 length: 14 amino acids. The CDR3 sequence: CASTGTGRYTEAFF. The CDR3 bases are TGCGCCAGCACGGGGACAGGGAGGTACACTGAAGCTTTCTTT.

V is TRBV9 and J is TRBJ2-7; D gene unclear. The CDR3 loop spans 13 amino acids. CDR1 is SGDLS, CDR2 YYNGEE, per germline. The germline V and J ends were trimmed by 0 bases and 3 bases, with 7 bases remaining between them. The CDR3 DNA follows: TGTGCCAGCAGCGTAGGCCCGGGCTACGAGCAGTACTTC. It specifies CASSVGPGYEQYF.

As DNA, the CDR3 is TGTGCCAGCAGCCCCGGACAGGGGGCAGGAAAACTGTTTTTT. Amino acid sequence: CASSPGQGAGKLFF. The chain employs TRBV7-2 and TRBJ1-4; 11 positions match TRBD1. J was trimmed by 10 bases and V by 5 bases; bases with no gene match: 6. CDR1 SGHTA and CDR2 FQGNSA come from the germline V gene. The CDR3 is 14 residues long.

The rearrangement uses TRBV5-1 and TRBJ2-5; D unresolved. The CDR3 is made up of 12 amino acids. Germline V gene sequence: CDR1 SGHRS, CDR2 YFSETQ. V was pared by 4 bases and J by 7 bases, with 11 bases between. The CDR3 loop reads CASSINPGTQYF. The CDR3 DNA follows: TGCGCCAGCAGCATAAACCCCGGGACCCAGTACTTC. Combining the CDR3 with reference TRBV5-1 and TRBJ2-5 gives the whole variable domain KAGVTQTPRYLIKTRGQQVTLSCSPISGHRSVSWYQQTPGQGLQFLFEYFSETQRNKGNFPGRFSGRQFSNSRSEMNVSTLELGDSALYLCASSINPGTQYFGPGTRLLVL.

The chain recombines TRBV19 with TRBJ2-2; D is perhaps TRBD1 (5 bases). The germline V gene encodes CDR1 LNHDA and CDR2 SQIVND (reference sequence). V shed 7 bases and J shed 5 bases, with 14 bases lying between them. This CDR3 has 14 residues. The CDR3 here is CASIGAGRTGELFF. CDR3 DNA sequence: TGTGCCAGTATAGGGGCAGGAAGGACCGGGGAGCTGTTTTTT.

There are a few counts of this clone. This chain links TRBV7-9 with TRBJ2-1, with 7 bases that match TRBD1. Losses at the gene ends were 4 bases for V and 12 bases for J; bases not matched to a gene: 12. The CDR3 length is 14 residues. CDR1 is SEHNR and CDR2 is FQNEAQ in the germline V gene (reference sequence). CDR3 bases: TGTGCCAGCAGCTCTACGGACAGGCCAAAAGGGCAGTTCTTC. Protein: CASSSTDRPKGQFF.

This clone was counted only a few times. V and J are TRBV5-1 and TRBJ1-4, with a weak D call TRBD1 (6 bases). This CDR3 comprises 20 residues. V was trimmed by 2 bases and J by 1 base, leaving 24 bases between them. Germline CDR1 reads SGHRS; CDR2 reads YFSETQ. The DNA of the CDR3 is TGCGCCAGCAGCTTTTACTTCCCAGGGGAGATTTGGAGAACTAATGAAAAACTGTTTTTT. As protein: CASSFYFPGEIWRTNEKLFF.

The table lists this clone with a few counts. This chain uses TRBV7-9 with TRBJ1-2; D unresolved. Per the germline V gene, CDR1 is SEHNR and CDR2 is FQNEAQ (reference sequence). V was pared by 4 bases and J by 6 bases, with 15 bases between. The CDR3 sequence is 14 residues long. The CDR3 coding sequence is TGTGCCAGCAGCTCCCCCGAGGCGGGGAATGGCTACACCTTC. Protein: CASSSPEAGNGYTF.